This TCR beta chain was observed in a study of PD-1 blockade in classical Hodgkin lymphoma. The data were produced by immunoSEQ multiplex PCR, yet TCRdb's version contains in-frame clones alone and is incomplete. The sample holds roughly 25,000 clones; about four fifths are singletons and the top ten take less than 2%. All patients relapsed after autologous stem cell transplantation, and brentuximab vedotin exposure varied. Thawed PBMCs underwent magnetic negative selection to yield purified CD4+ T cells. Best responses included complete response and partial response; otherwise, the best response was progressive disease. The CDR3 extends over 15 amino acids. CDR1 is MNHNS and CDR2 is SASEGT in the germline V gene. V shed 7 bases and J shed 2 bases, with 12 bases lying between them.

The rearrangement links TRBV6-1 to TRBJ2-6, with no clear D. Sequencing was performed on CD4+ T cells from blood, taken at baseline. The source of this sequence is a human donor with classical Hodgkin lymphoma. The CDR3 loop is CASIQVTPGANVLTF. CDR3 DNA sequence: TGTGCCAGCATCCAGGTAACCCCTGGGGCCAACGTCCTGACTTTC.